Below are 11 T cell receptor beta chains sequenced from a single sample in a study of response to subunit inactivated influenza vaccine. In TCRdb, the RT-PCR reads were re-called with MiXCR into one record per CDR3 protein. The table records 650,000 to 800,000 distinct CDR3 sequences, approximately 18% of them present only once. This material consisted of PBMCs from blood, taken approximately 5 days after vaccination. The receptor set was obtained from a man aged 45-65 years who received an inactivated influenza vaccine.

This clonotype was recorded a few times. The chain recombines TRBV7-2 with TRBJ2-7, with TRBD1 as a possible D gene (5 bases). The ends were cut back, 1 base at V and 6 bases at J, with 10 bases in the middle. The CDR3 runs to 13 residues. Per the germline V gene, CDR1 is SGHTA and CDR2 is FQGNSA. The CDR3 DNA reads TGTGCCAGCAGCTTAGAGGGGCTCCGCGAGCAGTACTTC. This gives the protein CASSLEGLREQYF.

The chain has TRBV5-1 and TRBJ2-1; D may be TRBD2 (6 bases). Germline V gene sequence: CDR1 SGHRS, CDR2 YFSETQ. The ends were cut back, 4 bases at V and 8 bases at J, with 19 bases in the middle. The CDR3 sequence is 15 residues long. The CDR3 DNA is TGCGCCAGCAGCCGAACAGCCGTCGGAGGGGATGAGCAGTTCTTC. Translated: CASSRTAVGGDEQFF.

The rearrangement uses TRBV20-1 and TRBJ2-7; D call uncertain. Germline CDR1 DFQATT, CDR2 SNEGSKA (reference sequence). Trimming stripped 3 bases from V and 7 bases from J, with 16 bases between. The CDR3 loop spans 13 amino acids. The DNA of the CDR3 is TGCAGTGCTAGCCGGGCCCAAATGCAGGAGCAGTACTTC. It is translated as CSASRAQMQEQYF.

This clonotype was seen repeatedly, ten times or more. CDR3 nucleotides: TGTGCCAGCAGGGGGAGGAATCAGCCCCAGCATTTT. Residues: CASRGRNQPQHF. The V gene is TRBV12-3 or TRBV12-4, the J gene TRBJ1-5, with D hard to call. This CDR3 is 12 amino acids long. The V gene lost 6 bases and the J gene lost 4 bases, with 7 bases spanning the gap.

This clonotype came up a few times. This chain joins TRBV6-2 or TRBV6-3 and TRBJ2-2; D is unclear. Germline V gene sequence: CDR1 MNHEY, CDR2 SVGEGT. This CDR3 is built from 16 residues. With 2 bases removed from V and 5 bases from J, the gap between germline ends came to 15 bases. In DNA, the CDR3 is TGTGCCAGCAGTTACGATAGGATCGTAGCAACCGGGGAGCTGTTTTTT. Protein sequence: CASSYDRIVATGELFF.

The chain carries TRBV7-6 and TRBJ2-7, with D maybe TRBD1 (5 bases). The CDR3 covers 16 residues. Trimming shortened V by 1 base and J by 4 bases, and 17 bases separated the two germline ends. The germline V gene encodes CDR1 SGHVS and CDR2 FNYEAQ. The chain's CDR3 is CASSLGSGILQYEQYF. CDR3 nucleotides: TGTGCCAGCAGCTTAGGATCAGGGATCCTCCAATACGAGCAGTACTTC.

In its sample, this clonotype was seen once. The chain uses TRBV7-2 and TRBJ2-1, with TRBD2 matching 8 bases. This CDR3 has 14 amino acids. Losses at the gene ends were 6 bases for V and 2 bases for J; bases not matched to a gene: 3. Germline loops: CDR1 SGHTA, CDR2 FQGNSA. For the CDR3, the DNA is TGTGCCAGCAGGGATAGCGGGGCCTACAATGAGCAGTTCTTC. Translation gives CASRDSGAYNEQFF.

The CDR3 sequence is CAISEGDRTIYF. The DNA for the CDR3 is TGTGCCATCAGTGAGGGGGATCGGACCATATATTTT. V and J are TRBV10-3 and TRBJ1-3; D is unresolved. CDR1 and CDR2 (germline): ENHRY, SYGVKD. V lost 2 bases and J lost 10, with 9 bases in between. This CDR3 contains 12 residues.

The chain recombines TRBV20-1 with TRBJ2-3; D is possibly TRBD1 (6 bases). From germline, CDR1 is DFQATT and CDR2 SNEGSKA (reference sequence). The CDR3 consists of 15 residues. Trimming removed 5 bases from V and 2 bases from J, with 17 bases in between. The chain's CDR3 is CSAPNFQGTTDTQYF. The CDR3 region has the DNA TGCAGTGCTCCCAATTTCCAGGGGACCACAGATACGCAGTATTTT.

This clonotype was picked up a small number of times. The chain recombines TRBV7-3 with TRBJ2-3, with 9 bases fitting TRBD2. The CDR3 is 14 amino acids. Germline lookup yields CDR1 SGHTA and CDR2 FQGTGA. J gave up 4 bases and V 5 bases, and 4 bases lay outside the gene matches. CDR3 nucleotides: TGTGCCAGCAGCCTTAGCGGGGGCTCAGATACGCAGTATTTT. Amino acid sequence: CASSLSGGSDTQYF.

This clonotype has a count of ten or more. The chain joins TRBV4-3 to TRBJ2-7; D is undetermined. The CDR3 is 14 residues long. Trimming removed 4 bases at V and 5 bases at J, with 15 bases between. CDR1 is LGHNA, CDR2 YSLEER, per germline. The chain's CDR3 is CASSLSLGFHEQYF. In DNA form, the CDR3 reads TGCGCCAGCAGCCTCTCCCTGGGGTTCCACGAGCAGTACTTC.